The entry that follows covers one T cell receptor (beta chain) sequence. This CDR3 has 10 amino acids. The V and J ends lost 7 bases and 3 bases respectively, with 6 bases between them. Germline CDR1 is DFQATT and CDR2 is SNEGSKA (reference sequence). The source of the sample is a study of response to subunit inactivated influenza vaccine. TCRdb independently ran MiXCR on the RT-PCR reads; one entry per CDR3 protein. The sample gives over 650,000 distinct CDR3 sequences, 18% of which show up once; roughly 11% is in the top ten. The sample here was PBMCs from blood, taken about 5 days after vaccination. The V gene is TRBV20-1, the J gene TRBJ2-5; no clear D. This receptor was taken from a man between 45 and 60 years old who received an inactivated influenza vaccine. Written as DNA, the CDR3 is TGCAGTGTCCCAAAAGAGACCCAGTACTTC. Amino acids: CSVPKETQYF.